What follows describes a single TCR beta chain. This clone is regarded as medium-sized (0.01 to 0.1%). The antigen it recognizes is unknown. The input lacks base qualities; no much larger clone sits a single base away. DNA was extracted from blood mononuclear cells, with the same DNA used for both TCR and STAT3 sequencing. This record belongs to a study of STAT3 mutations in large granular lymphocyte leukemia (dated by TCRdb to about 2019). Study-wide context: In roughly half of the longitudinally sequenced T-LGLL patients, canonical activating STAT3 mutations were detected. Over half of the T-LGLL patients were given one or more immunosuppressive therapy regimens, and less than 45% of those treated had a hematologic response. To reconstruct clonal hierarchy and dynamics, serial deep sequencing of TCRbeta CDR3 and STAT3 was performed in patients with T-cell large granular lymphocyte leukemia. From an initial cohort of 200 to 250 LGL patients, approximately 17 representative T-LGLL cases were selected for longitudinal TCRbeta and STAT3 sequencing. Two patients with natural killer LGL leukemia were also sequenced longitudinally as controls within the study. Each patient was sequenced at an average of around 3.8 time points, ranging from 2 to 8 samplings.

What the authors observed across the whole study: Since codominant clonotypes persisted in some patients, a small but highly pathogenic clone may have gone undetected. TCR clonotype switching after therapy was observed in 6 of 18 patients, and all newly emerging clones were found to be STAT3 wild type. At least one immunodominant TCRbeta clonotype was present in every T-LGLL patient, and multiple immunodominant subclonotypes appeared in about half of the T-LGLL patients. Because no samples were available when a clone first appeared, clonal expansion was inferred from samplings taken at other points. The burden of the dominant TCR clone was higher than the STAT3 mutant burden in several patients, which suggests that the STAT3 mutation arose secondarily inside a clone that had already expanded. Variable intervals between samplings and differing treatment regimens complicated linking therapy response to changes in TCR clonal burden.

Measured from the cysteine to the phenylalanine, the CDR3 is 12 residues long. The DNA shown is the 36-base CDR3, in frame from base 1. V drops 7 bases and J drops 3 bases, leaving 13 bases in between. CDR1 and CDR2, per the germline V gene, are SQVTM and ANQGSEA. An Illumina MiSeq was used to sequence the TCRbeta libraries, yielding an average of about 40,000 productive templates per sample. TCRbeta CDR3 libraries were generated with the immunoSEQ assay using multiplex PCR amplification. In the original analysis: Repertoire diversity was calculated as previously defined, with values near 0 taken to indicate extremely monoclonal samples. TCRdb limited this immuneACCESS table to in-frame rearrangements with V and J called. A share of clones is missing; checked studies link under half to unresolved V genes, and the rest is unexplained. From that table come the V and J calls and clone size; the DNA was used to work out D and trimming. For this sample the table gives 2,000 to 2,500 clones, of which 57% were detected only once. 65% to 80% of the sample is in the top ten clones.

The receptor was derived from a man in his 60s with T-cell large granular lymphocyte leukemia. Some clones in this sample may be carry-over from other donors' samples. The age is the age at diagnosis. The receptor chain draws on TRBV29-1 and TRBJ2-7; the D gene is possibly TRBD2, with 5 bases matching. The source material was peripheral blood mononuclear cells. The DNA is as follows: TGCAGCGCCCGGAATAGCGTCTACGAGCAGTACTTC. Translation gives CSARNSVYEQYF.